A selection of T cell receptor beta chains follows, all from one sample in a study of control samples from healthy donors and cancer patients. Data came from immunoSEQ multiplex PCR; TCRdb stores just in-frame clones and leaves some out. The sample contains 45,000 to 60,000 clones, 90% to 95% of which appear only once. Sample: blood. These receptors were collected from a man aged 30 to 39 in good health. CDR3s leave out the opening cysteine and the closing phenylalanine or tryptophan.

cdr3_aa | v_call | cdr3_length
ATSISRDSYEQY | TRBV15 | 12
ASSRTSDTIY | TRBV6-6 | 10
SVAGSNQPQH | TRBV29-1 | 10
ATSDPTGAYGYT | TRBV24-1 | 12
ASTSSAVVEKLF | TRBV28 | 12
ASSRIRSGSTDTQY | TRBV5-6 | 14
ASSFGNTGELF | TRBV12-3/TRBV12-4 | 11
ASSQNGLLSSYNEQF | TRBV7-9 | 15
AISESENTEAF | TRBV10-3 | 11
ASSYSPSGTSGGYQETQY | TRBV6-2/TRBV6-3 | 18
ASSLAGSGEAF | TRBV7-9 | 11
ASSESGGYGYT | TRBV6-4 | 11
ASSYTDYGYT | TRBV6-2/TRBV6-3 | 10
ASSLGGQGHTEAF | TRBV4-1 | 13
ASREQGPGGADTQY | TRBV10-2 | 14
ASSPGLLNEKLF | TRBV5-1 | 12
ASSSGGGKLDNGYT | TRBV28 | 14
SASGVVVQPQH | TRBV20-1 | 11
ASSTRTRDFEETQY | TRBV7-9 | 14
ASNLRERSPLH | TRBV2 | 11
ASSLRGEDYGYT | TRBV14 | 12
ASSADYYNEQF | TRBV6-4 | 11
ASSDRGTVQY | TRBV9 | 10
ASSLAGGTDTQY | TRBV7-2 | 12
ASSGGWASGLYNEQF | TRBV9 | 15
ASSFTGAMNTEAF | TRBV7-9 | 13
ASGSGRLGLTNEQF | TRBV19 | 14
ASSPPHDEGGDGELF | TRBV11-2 | 15
ASSLVGGYEQY | TRBV11-2 | 11
ATSDTTGGAISNEQF | TRBV24-1 | 15
ASSVFLDTEAF | TRBV9 | 11
ASSAPVFRRNTIY | TRBV6-4 | 13
ASSLGRTNTGELF | TRBV5-1 | 13
AWRVAGGEQF | TRBV30 | 10
ASSYAGTGLAYEQY | TRBV28 | 14
ASSIPSGYEQY | TRBV19 | 11
ASSEQNRGRDQPQH | TRBV18 | 14
AISGTGEAF | TRBV10-3 | 9
ASSLDPGNSAVYGYT | TRBV7-2 | 15
ASSPTSGEGVNEQF | TRBV4-1 | 14
ATSGTSNQPQH | TRBV24-1 | 11
ASSLTEAGVGNEQF | TRBV4-3 | 14
ASSQANRPIGYT | TRBV3-1/TRBV3-2 | 12
ASSLGGRVSTEAF | TRBV28 | 13
ASKTGGTDTQY | TRBV6-5 | 11
ASSARQGDYTDTQY | TRBV9 | 14
ASTKSLNTEAF | TRBV28 | 11
ASRSGHPDTQY | TRBV6-5 | 11
ASSVRGNQPQH | TRBV7-2 | 11
ASSRLAGAGDTQY | TRBV2 | 13
ASSVDPGPHTGELF | TRBV9 | 14
ASSLLSGLVY | TRBV7-9 | 10
ASSLARAGSSQPQH | TRBV3-1/TRBV3-2 | 14
ASSGEREQF | TRBV2 | 9
ASSYQGRRLNTEAF | TRBV28 | 14
ASNTGDRSYT | TRBV6-6 | 10